This is a list of T cell receptor beta chains from one sample in a study of cytomegalovirus exposure and HLA in healthy donors. The table came from immunoSEQ multiplex PCR; TCRdb's copy has only in-frame clones and leaves some out. The sample contains 85,000 to 90,000 clones, roughly three quarters of which appear only once. Material: PBMCs. Receptors were obtained from a man in his thirties or forties in good health and CMV-seronegative. Each CDR3 is given with its conserved first and last residue. The order of the fields is CDR3 protein, CDR3 DNA, CDR3 length, D gene, J gene, clone size, V gene. The D gene is left open where the match is weak. The size field is filled for only some rows; it gives once, few, many or a size class.

CDR3: CSATGQYF
DNA: TGCAGTGCTACCGGGCAGTATTTT
length: 8
D: -
J: TRBJ2-3
size: -
V: TRBV20-1

CDR3: CASSPSFGFSNYGYTF
DNA: TGTGCCAGCAGCCCTTCGTTCGGGTTTTCTAACTATGGCTACACCTTC
length: 16
D: -
J: TRBJ1-2
size: -
V: TRBV16

CDR3: CAWTSPPQTGEQYF
DNA: TGTGCCTGGACCTCCCCACCCCAAACGGGAGAGCAGTACTTC
length: 14
D: -
J: TRBJ2-7
size: once
V: TRBV30

CDR3: CASSLRTAGREKLFF
DNA: TGTGCCAGCAGCTTGAGGACAGCCGGCCGGGAAAAACTGTTTTTT
length: 15
D: -
J: TRBJ1-4
size: -
V: TRBV5-8

CDR3: CASSLASDTEAFF
DNA: TGTGCCAGCAGCTTAGCGAGCGACACTGAAGCTTTCTTT
length: 13
D: -
J: TRBJ1-1
size: once
V: TRBV7-2

CDR3: CASRGQGKNYGYTF
DNA: TGTGCCAGCAGGGGACAGGGGAAAAACTATGGCTACACCTTC
length: 14
D: TRBD1
J: TRBJ1-2
size: -
V: TRBV7-8

CDR3: CASSQSRGSGNTIYF
DNA: TGTGCCAGCAGCCAATCCCGGGGGTCTGGAAACACCATATATTTT
length: 15
D: -
J: TRBJ1-3
size: -
V: TRBV16

CDR3: CASSNPRTAQETQYF
DNA: TGTGCCAGCAGCAACCCTCGGACAGCCCAAGAGACCCAGTACTTC
length: 15
D: -
J: TRBJ2-5
size: -
V: TRBV6-5

CDR3: CASSLVAGNVQETQYF
DNA: TGCGCCAGCAGCTTGGTGGCAGGGAATGTCCAAGAGACCCAGTACTTC
length: 16
D: -
J: TRBJ2-5
size: -
V: TRBV5-1

CDR3: CAWGRTDSPLHF
DNA: TGTGCCTGGGGTCGGACAGATTCACCCCTCCACTTT
length: 12
D: -
J: TRBJ1-6
size: -
V: TRBV30

CDR3: CASRLRSVSEKLFF
DNA: TGTGCCAGCAGGCTCAGGTCGGTGAGTGAAAAACTGTTTTTT
length: 14
D: -
J: TRBJ1-4
size: -
V: TRBV11-2

CDR3: CSVTAPITGELFF
DNA: TGCAGCGTGACAGCCCCGATCACCGGGGAGCTGTTTTTT
length: 13
D: -
J: TRBJ2-2
size: -
V: TRBV29-1

CDR3: CASSPPTDFEKLFF
DNA: TGTGCCAGCAGCCCCCCAACTGATTTTGAAAAACTGTTTTTT
length: 14
D: -
J: TRBJ1-4
size: once
V: TRBV5-8

CDR3: CASTQGNSYNEQFF
DNA: TGTGCCAGCACCCAGGGAAACTCCTACAATGAGCAGTTCTTC
length: 14
D: -
J: TRBJ2-1
size: -
V: TRBV27

CDR3: CASVPGGTQTGVQETQYF
DNA: TGTGCCAGCGTTCCAGGGGGAACGCAAACGGGGGTGCAAGAGACCCAGTACTTC
length: 18
D: -
J: TRBJ2-5
size: -
V: TRBV2

CDR3: CASRPSRDSSYEQYF
DNA: TGTGCCAGCAGGCCATCCCGGGACAGCTCCTACGAGCAGTACTTC
length: 15
D: TRBD1
J: TRBJ2-7
size: -
V: TRBV6-5

CDR3: CAWSNPGQKIEAFF
DNA: TGTGCCTGGAGTAATCCGGGACAGAAGATTGAAGCTTTCTTT
length: 14
D: TRBD1
J: TRBJ1-1
size: -
V: TRBV30

CDR3: CASSFPTSLGQETQYF
DNA: TGTGCCAGCAGCTTTCCTACTAGTTTGGGACAAGAGACCCAGTACTTC
length: 16
D: -
J: TRBJ2-5
size: -
V: TRBV7-9

CDR3: CASSLGQGSYNEQFF
DNA: TGCGCCAGCAGCTTGGGGCAGGGGAGTTACAATGAGCAGTTCTTC
length: 15
D: -
J: TRBJ2-1
size: -
V: TRBV5-1

CDR3: CASSPLTDSYNEQFF
DNA: TGTGCCAGCTCACCACTCACAGACTCCTACAATGAGCAGTTCTTC
length: 15
D: -
J: TRBJ2-1
size: -
V: TRBV18

CDR3: CASTPEGALDYTEAFF
DNA: TGTGCCAGTACCCCGGAGGGGGCGCTGGATTACACTGAAGCTTTCTTT
length: 16
D: TRBD1
J: TRBJ1-1
size: once
V: TRBV19

CDR3: CASSLLSSGDYEQYF
DNA: TGTGCCAGCAGCTTGTTGTCTAGCGGGGACTACGAGCAGTACTTC
length: 15
D: TRBD2
J: TRBJ2-7
size: -
V: TRBV5-6

CDR3: CASSRNQDLPYEQYF
DNA: TGTGCCAGCAGTCGCAACCAGGATCTCCCCTACGAGCAGTACTTC
length: 15
D: -
J: TRBJ2-7
size: few
V: TRBV6-5

CDR3: CASSALGQPQHF
DNA: TGTGCCAGTAGTGCCCTCGGTCAGCCCCAGCATTTT
length: 12
D: -
J: TRBJ1-5
size: once
V: TRBV19

CDR3: CASSQDLGTGDEQYF
DNA: TGCGCCAGCAGCCAAGATCTTGGGACAGGGGACGAGCAGTACTTC
length: 15
D: TRBD1
J: TRBJ2-7
size: -
V: TRBV4-3

CDR3: CASSGTVRDTEAFF
DNA: TGTGCCAGCAGCGGGACAGTCCGGGACACTGAAGCTTTCTTT
length: 14
D: TRBD1
J: TRBJ1-1
size: -
V: TRBV7-2

CDR3: CASSGRSAAQPGQPQHF
DNA: TGTGCCAGCAGTGGTCGCTCGGCAGCCCAGCCGGGGCAGCCCCAGCATTTT
length: 17
D: -
J: TRBJ1-5
size: -
V: TRBV6-1

CDR3: CASSSTDKNTEAFF
DNA: TGTGCCAGCAGCTCTACAGATAAGAACACTGAAGCTTTCTTT
length: 14
D: -
J: TRBJ1-1
size: -
V: TRBV7-9

CDR3: CASPGVSSHEQYF
DNA: TGTGCCAGCCCAGGGGTTTCCTCGCACGAGCAGTACTTC
length: 13
D: -
J: TRBJ2-7
size: -
V: TRBV2

CDR3: CSSSLARFALHF
DNA: TGTTCCAGCAGCCTGGCTAGGTTTGCCCTCCACTTT
length: 12
D: -
J: TRBJ1-6
size: -
V: TRBV7-9

CDR3: CASSGTGNEKLFF
DNA: TGTGCCAGCAGTGGGACAGGGAATGAAAAACTGTTTTTT
length: 13
D: TRBD1
J: TRBJ1-4
size: few
V: TRBV2

CDR3: CASSLQTGHNSPLHF
DNA: TGTGCCAGCAGTTTGCAGACAGGGCATAATTCACCCCTCCACTTT
length: 15
D: TRBD1
J: TRBJ1-6
size: -
V: TRBV27

CDR3: CASRPSGRSEAFF
DNA: TGTGCCAGCAGACCCTCGGGAAGGAGTGAAGCTTTCTTT
length: 13
D: -
J: TRBJ1-1
size: few
V: TRBV6-1

CDR3: CASSYSRTGTSPLHF
DNA: TGTGCCAGCAGTTACTCCCGGACAGGGACTTCACCCCTCCACTTT
length: 15
D: TRBD1
J: TRBJ1-6
size: -
V: TRBV6-5

CDR3: CASSTTGDSNQPQHF
DNA: TGTGCCAGTAGTACGACAGGGGATAGCAATCAGCCCCAGCATTTT
length: 15
D: TRBD1
J: TRBJ1-5
size: -
V: TRBV19

CDR3: CASSLETGFADTQYF
DNA: TGTGCCAGCAGCTTAGAAACCGGTTTTGCAGATACGCAGTATTTT
length: 15
D: -
J: TRBJ2-3
size: -
V: TRBV7-8

CDR3: CACTGMNTEAFF
DNA: TGTGCCTGCACAGGGATGAACACTGAAGCTTTCTTT
length: 12
D: -
J: TRBJ1-1
size: -
V: TRBV30

CDR3: CAWSVQQGQYF
DNA: TGTGCCTGGAGTGTACAACAGGGGCAGTACTTC
length: 11
D: -
J: TRBJ2-7
size: -
V: TRBV30

CDR3: CASTPRGRGPDSNQPQHF
DNA: TGTGCCAGCACCCCCCGGGGCAGGGGGCCCGATAGCAATCAGCCCCAGCATTTT
length: 18
D: TRBD1
J: TRBJ1-5
size: -
V: TRBV7-8

CDR3: CASSVDPGASDYGYTF
DNA: TGTGCCAGCAGCGTAGATCCTGGAGCAAGCGACTATGGCTACACCTTC
length: 16
D: -
J: TRBJ1-2
size: -
V: TRBV9

CDR3: CASSLGTASNQPQHF
DNA: TGTGCCAGCAGCCTCGGGACAGCAAGCAATCAGCCCCAGCATTTT
length: 15
D: TRBD1
J: TRBJ1-5
size: once
V: TRBV5-8

CDR3: CASRQTGDNQPQHF
DNA: TGTGCCAGCAGGCAGACAGGAGATAATCAGCCCCAGCATTTT
length: 14
D: -
J: TRBJ1-5
size: few
V: TRBV7-9

CDR3: CASSLEAGLNEKLFF
DNA: TGTGCCAGCAGTTTAGAGGCAGGGCTTAATGAAAAACTGTTTTTT
length: 15
D: -
J: TRBJ1-4
size: -
V: TRBV27

CDR3: CASSGAPARTQETQYF
DNA: TGTGCCAGCAGTGGGGCCCCGGCTAGGACACAAGAGACCCAGTACTTC
length: 16
D: -
J: TRBJ2-5
size: -
V: TRBV25-1

CDR3: CASSDRGYSYGYTF
DNA: TGTGCCAGTAGTGACAGGGGGTATAGCTATGGCTACACCTTC
length: 14
D: TRBD1
J: TRBJ1-2
size: -
V: TRBV19

CDR3: CASSESGEQPQHF
DNA: TGCGCCAGCAGTGAGTCAGGGGAACAGCCCCAGCATTTT
length: 13
D: -
J: TRBJ1-5
size: -
V: TRBV10-1